Sequencing of this T cell receptor beta chain was carried out in a study of blood T cells in healthy people across ages. Turning to the study itself: Template switching recovered approximately one barcoded beta molecule for every two T cells. General study findings and limits: Comparison with aged donors showed that long-lived donors had more naive CD4+ cells and higher diversity. Significant beta diversity loss was already apparent by age about 42, declining roughly linearly.

Notes on this clonotype: Its specificity is not known.

This CDR3 is built from 14 residues. From germline, CDR1 is LGHDT and CDR2 YNNKEL (reference sequence). The V end lost 4 bases, the J end lost 9 bases, and 18 bases lay between the germline ends. Next came a second PCR, run for about 7 to 11 cycles, which used a sample-barcoded 5' primer along with a J-beta primer mix. With 12 random nucleotides, a template-switch adaptor tagged each individual cDNA molecule. TCRdb redid the calling of the 5' RACE reads with MiXCR, one entry per CDR3 protein. The table records about 730,000 distinct CDR3 sequences, about 40% of them present only once. Sequencing input: blood. The TCR originated in a woman in her sixties or seventies in good health. The gene calls are TRBV3-1 and TRBJ1-1; tentatively, D is TRBD1 (6 bases). The CDR3 spells CASSPRGGRVKAFF. CDR3 DNA: TGTGCCAGCAGCCCTAGGGGGGGAAGGGTTAAAGCTTTCTTT.